This T cell receptor beta chain stems from a study of blood T cells in healthy people across ages. The second PCR ran roughly 7 to 12 cycles with a sample-barcoded 5' primer and J-beta primers. The authors tagged each cDNA molecule using a template-switch adaptor with 12 random nucleotides. MiXCR, run by TCRdb on the 5' RACE reads, gives a single entry per CDR3 protein. The sample yields about 1.5 million distinct CDR3 sequences, around 40% seen once. As to this clonotype: Its matching antigen is unknown.

Between the trimmed V and J ends, which lost 8 bases and 1 base, there was a span of 14 bases. Germline V gives CDR1 MDHEN, CDR2 SYDVKM. The CDR3 is 14 residues long. Study-level points and caveats: Strong correlation linked observed beta diversity and percent naive T cells.

Sequencing input: blood. This TCR came from a woman under 30 in good health. This chain connects TRBV28 to TRBJ1-2; D perhaps matches TRBD1 (6 bases). CDR3 region: CASLNRDNNYGYTF. In DNA, the CDR3 is TGTGCCAGCCTAAACCGGGACAATAACTATGGCTACACCTTC.